Presented here are 7 T cell receptor beta chains from one specimen sequenced in a study of somatic mutations in cytotoxic T cells in rheumatoid arthritis. Sequencing used immunoSEQ multiplex PCR; TCRdb keeps in-frame clones, though not all of them. The sample has almost 9,000 clones, roughly three quarters seen once. Sequenced input: CD8+ T cells sorted from blood. The source is an adult with rheumatoid arthritis.

The chain links TRBV7-8 to TRBJ2-7; 8 nucleotides match TRBD1. Looked up from germline, CDR1 is SGHVS and CDR2 is FQNEAQ. Losses at the gene ends were 8 bases for V and 10 bases for J; bases not matched to a gene: 13. The CDR3 contains 13 residues. This chain's CDR3 is CASQDRAGVAQYV. CDR3 DNA: TGTGCCAGCCAGGACAGGGCCGGGGTTGCCCAGTACGTC.

The rearrangement links TRBV4-2 to TRBJ2-1, with TRBD2 matching 7 bases. CDR1 and CDR2 (germline): LGHNA, YNFKEQ. The V gene end was trimmed by 0 bases and the J gene end by 10 bases; junction bases not matched to a gene: 3. The CDR3 is 13 residues long. The CDR3, as DNA: TGTGCCAGCAGCCAAGAAACAGCGGGGGAGCAGTTCTTC. Translated: CASSQETAGEQFF.

CDR3 loop: CSATRAAGLGNEQFF. CDR3 bases: TGCAGCGCTACGAGAGCAGCGGGACTAGGCAATGAGCAGTTCTTC. This rearrangement joins TRBV29-1 to TRBJ2-1, with TRBD2 matching over 8 bases. The CDR3 is made up of 15 amino acids. V lost 7 bases and J lost 6; bases outside the gene matches: 14. Germline assignment: CDR1 SQVTM and CDR2 ANQGSEA.

The chain couples TRBV21-1 to TRBJ1-3; TRBD1 reflects the table's D call only, with no check against the DNA. TRBV21-1 is tagged as a pseudogene. The CDR3 consists of 15 residues. The DNA of the CDR3 is TGTGCCAGCAGCAAAAACAGGTATCGTGGAAACACCATATATTTT. Translation: CASSKNRYRGNTIYF.

The chain is built from TRBV2 and TRBJ2-5; D is unresolved. Trimming stripped 7 bases from V and 1 base from J, with 10 bases between. Germline V gene sequence: CDR1 SNHLY, CDR2 FYNNEI. This CDR3 is 13 amino acids long. The CDR3 DNA is TGTGCCAGCACGCGGCTACCCCAAGAGACCCAGTACTTC. Its protein product is CASTRLPQETQYF.

The V gene is TRBV4-3, the J gene TRBJ1-5; possible D gene TRBD1, 5 bases. Trimming pared 6 bases from V and 8 bases from J, leaving 17 bases between. The germline V gene has CDR1 LGHNA and CDR2 YSLEER. CDR3 length: 14 amino acids. The CDR3 reads CASSVDRTQKPQHF. CDR3 coding DNA: TGCGCCAGCAGTGTCGACCGGACACAAAAGCCCCAGCATTTT.

This clone was counted a few times. The genes are TRBV9 and TRBJ2-2; TRBD2 matches 10 bases. The J segment lost 7 bases and the V segment lost 3 bases, leaving 6 bases of the junction unmatched. The germline V gene has CDR1 SGDLS and CDR2 YYNGEE. This CDR3 region has 15 residues. CDR3 amino acids: CASSEAGGLGGELFF. The CDR3 bases are TGTGCCAGCAGCGAAGCGGGGGGGTTAGGCGGGGAGCTGTTTTTT.